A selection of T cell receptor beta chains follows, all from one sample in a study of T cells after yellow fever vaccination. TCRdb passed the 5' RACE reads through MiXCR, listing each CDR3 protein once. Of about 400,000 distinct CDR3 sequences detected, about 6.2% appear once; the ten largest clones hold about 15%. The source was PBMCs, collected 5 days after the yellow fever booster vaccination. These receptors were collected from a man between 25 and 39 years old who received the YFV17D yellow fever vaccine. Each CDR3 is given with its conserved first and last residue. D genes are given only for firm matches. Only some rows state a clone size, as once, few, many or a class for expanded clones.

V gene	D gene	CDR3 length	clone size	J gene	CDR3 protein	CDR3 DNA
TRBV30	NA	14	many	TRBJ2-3	CASSSGASTDTQYF	TGTGCCTCTTCAAGCGGTGCTAGCACAGATACGCAGTATTTT
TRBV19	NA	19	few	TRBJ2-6	CASSALGYWKDSGANVLTF	TGTGCCAGTAGTGCGCTGGGTTATTGGAAGGACTCTGGGGCCAACGTCCTGACTTTC
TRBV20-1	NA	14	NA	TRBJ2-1	CSATKTGYEAEQFF	TGCAGTGCTACGAAAACAGGGTATGAGGCGGAGCAGTTCTTC
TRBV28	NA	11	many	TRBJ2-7	CASMGAYEQYF	TGTGCCAGCATGGGGGCCTACGAGCAGTACTTC
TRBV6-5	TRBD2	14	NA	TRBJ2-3	CASSYELAADTQYF	TGTGCCAGCAGTTACGAACTAGCGGCAGATACGCAGTATTTT
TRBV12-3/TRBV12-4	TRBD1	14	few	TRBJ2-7	CASNPASGQGEQYF	TGTGCCAGCAATCCTGCGTCGGGACAGGGCGAGCAGTACTTC
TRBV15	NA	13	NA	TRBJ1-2	CATSRARGDGYTF	TGTGCCACCAGCAGAGCACGGGGAGATGGCTACACCTTC
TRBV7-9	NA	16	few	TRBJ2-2	CASSPRGLRSTGELFF	TGTGCCAGCAGCCCCCGCGGACTGCGAAGCACCGGGGAGCTGTTTTTT
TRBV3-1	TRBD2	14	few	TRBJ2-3	CASRQRGAPDTQYF	TGTGCCAGCAGGCAGCGGGGTGCTCCAGATACGCAGTATTTT
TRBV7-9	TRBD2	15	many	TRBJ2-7	CASSLVEGSGKVQYF	TGTGCCAGCAGCTTAGTGGAGGGTAGCGGGAAGGTGCAGTACTTC
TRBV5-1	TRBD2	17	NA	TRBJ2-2	CASSIWTSGSGTGELFF	TGCGCCAGCAGCATCTGGACTAGCGGGAGCGGCACCGGGGAGCTGTTTTTT
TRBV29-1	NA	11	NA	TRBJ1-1	CSVATDTEAFF	TGCAGCGTTGCGACAGACACTGAAGCTTTCTTT
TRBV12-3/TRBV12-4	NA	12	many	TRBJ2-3	CASSQGSDTQYF	TGTGCCAGCAGCCAGGGGTCAGATACGCAGTATTTT
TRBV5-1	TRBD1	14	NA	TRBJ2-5	CASSLGTGKETQYF	TGCGCCAGCAGCTTGGGGACAGGGAAAGAGACCCAGTACTTC
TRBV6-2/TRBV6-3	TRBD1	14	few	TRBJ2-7	CASIPGGQGAEQYF	TGTGCCAGCATTCCCGGGGGACAGGGGGCCGAGCAGTACTTC
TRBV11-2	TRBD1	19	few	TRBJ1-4	CASSRTGQPGRWDNEKLFF	TGTGCCAGCAGCCGTACGGGACAGCCAGGACGATGGGATAATGAAAAACTGTTTTTT
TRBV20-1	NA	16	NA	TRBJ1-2	CSARPVDRRAGYGYTF	TGCAGTGCTAGACCCGTCGACAGGCGGGCGGGGTATGGCTACACCTTC